The 27 T cell receptor beta chains presented below share a single source sample, sequenced in a study of blood T cell repertoires in COVID-19. The repertoire was sequenced with immunoSEQ multiplex PCR; TCRdb's copy has only in-frame clones and lacks some. The table includes more than 150,000 clones, roughly 87% detected once. Sample: PBMCs or T cells enriched from blood (not recorded which). These receptors all come from a woman aged 30 to 39 who had recovered from COVID-19.

CDR3 DNA sequence: TGTGCCAGCAGTTCCGGACACAGTTGGAACTATGGCTACACCTTC. Its translation: CASSSGHSWNYGYTF. The rearrangement uses TRBV6-5 and TRBJ1-2; D possibly corresponds to TRBD1 (5 bases). Germline V gene data show CDR1 as MNHEY and CDR2 as SVGAGI. CDR3 length: 15 amino acids. The V and J ends lost 4 bases and 2 bases respectively, with 14 bases between them.

This chain connects TRBV5-4 to TRBJ1-1, with D hard to call. The germline V gene has CDR1 SGHNT and CDR2 YYREEE (reference sequence). V was shortened by 4 bases and J by 7 bases, with 11 bases between the two germline ends. The CDR3 extends over 12 amino acids. CDR3 in amino acids: CASSPNRGEAFF. CDR3 DNA sequence: TGTGCCAGCAGCCCCAACCGGGGTGAAGCTTTCTTT.

The V call is TRBV30, the J call TRBJ2-3, with D maybe TRBD1 (5 bases). CDR1 is GTSNPN and CDR2 is SVGIG in the germline V gene (reference sequence). This CDR3 is built from 13 residues. The V and J ends lost 3 bases and 0 bases respectively, with 7 bases between them. DNA for the CDR3: TGTGCCTGGAGGACAGCTAGCACAGATACGCAGTATTTT. It is translated as CAWRTASTDTQYF.

The rearrangement uses TRBV20-1 and TRBJ1-6, with D maybe TRBD1 (5 bases). V was shortened by 3 bases and J by 10 bases, with 13 bases between the two germline ends. CDR1 and CDR2 from the germline V gene are DFQATT and SNEGSKA (reference sequence). The CDR3 extends over 13 amino acids. The CDR3 reads CSASQGGKSPLHF. CDR3 in DNA: TGCAGTGCTAGTCAGGGCGGAAAATCACCCCTCCACTTT.

The gene calls are TRBV29-1 and TRBJ2-3, with a possible D match to TRBD1 (6 bases). CDR1 is SQVTM, CDR2 ANQGSEA, per germline. The CDR3 extends over 16 amino acids. Trimming stripped 1 base from V and 2 bases from J, with 16 bases between. The CDR3: CSVEGGQGPDTDTQYF. CDR3 in DNA: TGCAGCGTTGAAGGGGGGCAAGGCCCCGACACAGATACGCAGTATTTT.

This chain links TRBV7-9 with TRBJ1-1; 11 bases are shared with TRBD1. CDR1 is SEHNR and CDR2 is FQNEAQ in the germline V gene (reference sequence). V dropped 4 bases and J dropped 5; count of bases not matched to a gene: 9. The CDR3 is 16 residues long. The CDR3 region is CASSSRTGGTGTEAFF. The DNA for the CDR3 is TGTGCCAGCAGCTCCCGGACAGGGGGCACGGGTACTGAAGCTTTCTTT.

V is TRBV5-1 and J is TRBJ1-5, with D unclear. Deletions cut 0 bases from V and 4 bases from J, with 11 bases between. The germline CDR1 and CDR2 sequences are SGHRS and YFSETQ. The CDR3 is made up of 15 amino acids. The DNA for the CDR3 is TGCGCCAGCAGCTTGGAACCGGGAGGTAATCAGCCCCAGCATTTT. It codes for CASSLEPGGNQPQHF.

The chain combines TRBV9 with TRBJ1-4; D might be TRBD1 (6 bases). The germline V and J ends were trimmed by 0 bases and 6 bases, with 12 bases remaining between them. CDR1 is SGDLS and CDR2 is YYNGEE in the germline V gene. This CDR3 comprises 15 residues. CDR3 sequence (DNA): TGTGCCAGCAGCGTAGGCGGGGGCTTGGATGAAAAACTGTTTTTT. This translates into CASSVGGGLDEKLFF. Full variable domain (remainder filled in from reference TRBV9 and TRBJ1-4): DSGVTQTPKHLITATGQRVTLRCSPRSGDLSVYWYQQSLDQGLQFLIQYYNGEERAKGNILERFSAQQFPDLHSELNLSSLELGDSALYFCASSVGGGLDEKLFFGSGTQLSVL.

The chain has TRBV4-1 and TRBJ2-7; D is uncertain. The V end lost 0 bases, the J end lost 6 bases, and 12 bases lay between the germline ends. The CDR3 loop spans 14 amino acids. Germline V gene sequence: CDR1 MGHRA, CDR2 YSYEKL. The DNA for the CDR3 is TGCGCCAGCAGCCAAGATCGACTGCTTACCGAGCAGTACTTC. It translates to CASSQDRLLTEQYF.

The genes are TRBV24-1 and TRBJ2-1, with D perhaps matching TRBD2 (6 bases). Germline V lookup: CDR1 KGHDR, CDR2 SFDVKD. The CDR3 is 14 amino acids. The V end lost 2 bases, the J end lost 7 bases, and 11 bases lay between the germline ends. CDR3: CATSDWRAGNEQFF. CDR3 coding DNA: TGTGCCACCAGTGATTGGAGGGCTGGGAATGAGCAGTTCTTC.

The chain is built from TRBV12-5 and TRBJ2-7; D is perhaps TRBD2 (5 bases). V lost 6 bases and J 4 bases, leaving 7 bases between the germline ends. The length of the CDR3 is 11 residues. CDR1 and CDR2 from the germline V gene are LGHNT and FRNRAP. CDR3 sequence reads: CASGRLYEQYF. For the CDR3, the DNA is TGTGCTAGTGGCCGACTATACGAGCAGTACTTC.

The chain has TRBV7-2 and TRBJ1-1, with 9 bases matching TRBD1. The trim removed 1 base at V and 4 bases at J, leaving 7 bases unmatched. Germline values: CDR1 SGHTA, CDR2 FQGNSA. The CDR3 is made up of 16 amino acids. The chain's CDR3 is CASSLGGDREGTEAFF. In DNA form, the CDR3 reads TGTGCCAGCAGCTTAGGGGGGGACAGGGAGGGCACTGAAGCTTTCTTT.

The genes are TRBV19 and TRBJ1-2; 8 positions agree with TRBD1. V lost 3 bases, J lost 7 bases, and 10 bases stayed unmatched. Germline lookup yields CDR1 LNHDA and CDR2 SQIVND (reference sequence). The CDR3 runs to 15 residues. The CDR3 here is CASSIYGTGGFGYTF. In DNA, the CDR3 is TGTGCCAGTAGTATTTACGGGACAGGAGGGTTTGGCTACACCTTC.

The gene calls are TRBV11-2 and TRBJ2-7; tentative D call: TRBD1 (6 bases). CDR3 length: 15 residues. Germline V gives CDR1 SGHAT, CDR2 FQNNGV. V lost 0 bases, J lost 1 base, and 10 bases lay in between. The CDR3 loop is CASSLDRDISYEQYF. The CDR3 region has the DNA TGTGCCAGCAGCTTAGACCGGGACATTTCCTACGAGCAGTACTTC.

This clone appeared once. The V and J genes are TRBV7-8 and TRBJ1-1; D is unresolved. Between the trimmed V and J ends, which lost 3 bases and 4 bases, there was a span of 15 bases. This CDR3 contains 15 residues. Germline V CDR1 and CDR2: SGHVS, FQNEAQ. CDR3 in amino acids: CASSFNVRAGTEAFF. The CDR3 DNA reads TGTGCCAGCAGCTTTAACGTTAGAGCGGGCACTGAAGCTTTCTTT.

The chain couples TRBV30 to TRBJ2-5; D gene unclear. There are 14 residues in the CDR3. Germline-derived CDR1 and CDR2 are GTSNPN and SVGIG (reference sequence). Trimming took 2 bases from V and 5 from J, leaving 15 bases between them. CDR3 sequence (DNA): TGTGCCTGGAGTAGAGGCAGCTTAACGGAGACCCAGTACTTC. This codes for CAWSRGSLTETQYF.

This clone appeared once. This chain connects TRBV7-2 to TRBJ2-3, with 13 bases identical to TRBD2. With V trimmed by 4 bases and J by 0 bases, 7 bases remained unmatched. CDR3 size: 18 residues. The germline V gene encodes CDR1 SGHTA and CDR2 FQGNSA. CDR3 sequence reads: CASSSKTSGRTSTDTQYF. DNA of the CDR3: TGTGCCAGCAGCTCAAAGACTAGCGGGAGGACTAGCACAGATACGCAGTATTTT.

Written as DNA, the CDR3 is TGTGCCAGCAGTTATTCGGCCAGGGGGCGCACTGAAGCTTTCTTT. It codes for CASSYSARGRTEAFF. The chain combines TRBV6-5 with TRBJ1-1, with 8 bases identical to TRBD1. V trimming: 3 bases; J trimming: 4 bases; junction bases outside the gene matches: 7. There are 15 residues in the CDR3. Germline V gene lookup returns CDR1 MNHEY and CDR2 SVGAGI.

The V and J genes are TRBV30 and TRBJ1-3, with 9 bases matching TRBD1. The CDR3 spans 15 residues. V gave up 2 bases and J gave up 4 bases; unmatched junction bases: 6. Germline V gene sequence: CDR1 GTSNPN, CDR2 SVGIG (reference sequence). The CDR3 reads CAWSTSGTGGNTIYF. DNA for the CDR3: TGTGCCTGGAGTACGTCTGGGACAGGGGGAAACACCATATATTTT. Full variable domain (rest looked up from reference TRBV30 and TRBJ1-3): SQTIHQWPATLVQPVGSPLSLECTVEGTSNPNLYWYRQAAGRGLQLLFYSVGIGQISSEVPQNLSASRPQDRQFILSSKKLLLSDSGFYLCAWSTSGTGGNTIYFGEGSWLTVV.

J is TRBJ1-6 and V is TRBV1; TRBD1 is the table's D call and was not checked against the DNA. TRBV1 is a known pseudogene. The CDR3 is 17 amino acids. The CDR3 loop reads CTSSQDNRDRFNSPLHF. CDR3 nucleotides: TGCACCAGCAGCCAAGATAATCGGGACAGGTTCAATTCACCCCTCCACTTT.

This chain joins TRBV7-9 and TRBJ1-2, with TRBD1 matching over 7 bases. This CDR3 is built from 14 residues. From germline, CDR1 is SEHNR and CDR2 FQNEAQ (reference sequence). CDR3 in DNA: TGTGCTCTCGAGGGGGCCAGGGGGAGCGGTGGCTACACCTTC. Amino acids: CALEGARGSGGYTF.

The chain combines TRBV6-5 with TRBJ1-1; 8 bases agree with TRBD1. In germline, CDR1 is MNHEY, CDR2 SVGAGI. The ends lost 0 bases at V and 11 bases at J; junction bases unmatched: 14. The CDR3 is made up of 16 amino acids. Written as DNA, the CDR3 is TGTGCCAGCAGTTACTCGAAACTTCTAGGGACAGGCAGCGCTTTCTTT. This codes for CASSYSKLLGTGSAFF.

V gene TRBV7-6 combines with J gene TRBJ2-2; TRBD1 agrees at 7 bases. The germline V gene has CDR1 SGHVS and CDR2 FNYEAQ. The V and J ends lost 5 bases and 1 base, in that order; junction bases with no gene match: 4. CDR3 length: 15 amino acids. DNA of the CDR3: TGTGCCAGCAGCCGGGACAGCCTGAACACCGGGGAGCTGTTTTTT. It specifies CASSRDSLNTGELFF.

The rearrangement uses TRBV18 and TRBJ1-4, with D unresolved. The CDR3 length is 12 residues. The V gene's germline CDR1 is KGHSH and CDR2 LQKENI. Between the trimmed V and J ends, which lost 4 bases and 6 bases, there was a span of 6 bases. CDR3 residues: CASSRGDEKLFF. In nucleotides, the CDR3 is TGTGCCAGCTCACGAGGAGATGAAAAACTGTTTTTT. The variable domain in full, completed from reference TRBV18 and TRBJ1-4, reads NAGVMQNPRHLVRRRGQEARLRCSPMKGHSHVYWYRQLPEEGLKFMVYLQKENIIDESGMPKERFSAEFPKEGPSILRIQQVVRGDSAAYFCASSRGDEKLFFGSGTQLSVL.

This chain uses TRBV4-3 with TRBJ2-7; tentatively, D is TRBD2 (6 bases). CDR3 length: 13 residues. Looked up from germline, CDR1 is LGHNA and CDR2 is YSLEER. V dropped 3 bases and J dropped 4 bases, with 10 bases sitting between them. The CDR3 sequence: CASSHGTGYEQYF. The CDR3 DNA follows: TGCGCCAGCAGCCATGGGACTGGATACGAGCAGTACTTC.

The rearrangement joins TRBV30 to TRBJ1-1, with D unresolved. In germline, CDR1 is GTSNPN, CDR2 SVGIG (reference sequence). The CDR3 contains 12 residues. V was shortened by 0 bases and J by 6 bases, with 8 bases between the two germline ends. CDR3 nucleotide sequence: TGTGCCTGGAGTGTACAGCCCCCTGAAGCTTTCTTT. Translation: CAWSVQPPEAFF.

The V and J genes are TRBV30 and TRBJ1-4, with 7 bases matching TRBD1. The CDR3 contains 14 residues. The germline V gene encodes CDR1 GTSNPN and CDR2 SVGIG (reference sequence). V was pared by 5 bases and J by 3 bases, with 6 bases of the junction left unmatched. The CDR3 loop is CAWRPGQSNEKLFF. The CDR3 DNA sequence: TGTGCCTGGCGCCCGGGACAGTCTAATGAAAAACTGTTTTTT.